One sample yielded the 29 T cell receptor beta chains listed below, sequenced in a study of cytomegalovirus exposure and HLA in healthy donors. The PCR made use of 60 Vbeta and 13 Jbeta primers. The method was immunoSEQ multiplex PCR; TCRdb's version includes in-frame clones alone and lacks a portion of them. The sample contains about 140,000 clones, roughly three fifths of which appear only once. The sequencing input was PBMCs. The source of these receptors is a woman in her sixties in good health and CMV-seronegative.

V usage is TRBV11-2 and J usage is TRBJ2-5, with D perhaps TRBD2 (6 bases). Trimming stripped 1 base from V and 5 bases from J, with 11 bases between. The CDR3 contains 14 residues. Germline V CDR1 and CDR2: SGHAT, FQNNGV. The chain's CDR3 is CASSLVSSVETQYF. The CDR3, as DNA: TGTGCCAGCAGCTTAGTATCTAGCGTCGAGACCCAGTACTTC.

The rearrangement links TRBV11-2 to TRBJ2-3, with D tentatively TRBD2 (5 bases). The CDR3 spans 14 residues. Trimming shortened V by 3 bases and J by 3 bases, and 10 bases separated the two germline ends. Germline lookup yields CDR1 SGHAT and CDR2 FQNNGV. The CDR3 here is CASSLDFGTDTQYF. The DNA for the CDR3 is TGTGCCAGCAGCTTGGACTTTGGGACAGATACGCAGTATTTT.

V usage is TRBV7-2 and J usage is TRBJ1-2; TRBD1 matches 8 bases. This CDR3 spans 15 amino acids. From germline, CDR1 is SGHTA and CDR2 FQGNSA. V shed 3 bases, J shed 1 base, and the junction held 4 bases outside the gene matches. The CDR3 sequence is CASSFGTGINYGYTF. The CDR3 DNA reads as TGTGCCAGCAGCTTCGGGACAGGTATTAACTATGGCTACACCTTC.

In its sample, this clone was seen a few times. The same CDR3 can be traced to other DNA sequences in this sample. The genes are TRBV28 and TRBJ2-7, with D tentatively TRBD2 (5 bases). Trimming stripped 5 bases from V and 0 bases from J, with 14 bases between. From germline, CDR1 is MDHEN and CDR2 SYDVKM. This CDR3 contains 15 residues. Written as DNA, the CDR3 is TGTGCCAGCAGTCCCAGCTCGGGGAGCTCCTACGAGCAGTACTTC. Amino acid sequence: CASSPSSGSSYEQYF.

V and J are TRBV9 and TRBJ1-1, with 9 bases aligning to TRBD1. The CDR3 length is 14 residues. Germline trimming cut 3 bases from V and 5 bases from J; bases unmatched to any gene: 5. Germline-derived CDR1 and CDR2 are SGDLS and YYNGEE. This CDR3 is CASSEQGAGTEAFF. The CDR3 DNA follows: TGTGCCAGCAGCGAACAGGGGGCGGGGACTGAAGCTTTCTTT.

This chain connects TRBV29-1 to TRBJ1-1; 9 bases map to TRBD1. V shed 7 bases, J shed 5 bases, and the junction held 8 bases outside the gene matches. This CDR3 comprises 13 residues. The germline gives CDR1 SQVTM, CDR2 ANQGSEA. DNA of the CDR3: TGCAGCGCCACGACAGGGGGGAAGACTGAAGCTTTCTTT. As protein: CSATTGGKTEAFF.

The chain uses TRBV7-8 and TRBJ1-4; D remains ambiguous. CDR3 length: 13 amino acids. V was shortened by 5 bases and J by 10 bases, with 14 bases between the two germline ends. The V gene's germline CDR1 is SGHVS and CDR2 FQNEAQ. CDR3 DNA sequence: TGTGCCAGCAGCCCACTTCCTGGACTAAAACTGTTTTTT. Its protein product is CASSPLPGLKLFF. The full variable domain, with the rest looked up from reference TRBV7-8 and TRBJ1-4, is GAGVSQSPRYKVAKRGQDVALRCDPISGHVSLFWYQQALGQGPEFLTYFQNEAQLDKSGLPSDRFFAERPEGSVSTLKIQRTQQEDSAVYLCASSPLPGLKLFFGSGTQLSVL.

The chain combines TRBV4-3 with TRBJ2-2, with TRBD2 matching over 7 bases. The V segment lost 2 bases and the J segment 0 bases; nucleotides outside the gene matches: 3. Germline CDR1 LGHNA, CDR2 YSLEER. CDR3 length equals 16 residues. CDR3 in amino acids: CASSQWGGANTGELFF. For the CDR3, the DNA is TGCGCCAGCAGCCAATGGGGGGGGGCGAACACCGGGGAGCTGTTTTTT.

The rearrangement uses TRBV4-2 and TRBJ2-7; 7 bases line up with TRBD2. The CDR3 is 17 amino acids. The V gene's germline CDR1 is LGHNA and CDR2 YNFKEQ. V lost 1 base, J lost 5 bases, and 14 bases stayed unmatched. CDR3 amino acids: CASSQGLGTTVKNEQYF. The CDR3 region has the DNA TGTGCCAGCAGCCAAGGCTTAGGGACTACGGTTAAGAACGAGCAGTACTTC.

Turning to this clone: The sample holds other DNA sequences that translate to the same CDR3. V gene TRBV19 combines with J gene TRBJ2-3, with 8 bases identical to TRBD2. V lost 3 bases and J lost 5; bases outside the gene matches: 4. The V gene's germline CDR1 is LNHDA and CDR2 SQIVND (reference sequence). This CDR3 has 14 residues. The DNA of the CDR3 is TGTGCCAGTAGTATCCAGCGGGGGAGAGATACGCAGTATTTT. It codes for CASSIQRGRDTQYF. Looking up the rest from reference TRBV19 and TRBJ2-3 gives the full variable domain: DGGITQSPKYLFRKEGQNVTLSCEQNLNHDAMYWYRQDPGQGLRLIYYSQIVNDFQKGDIAEGYSVSREKKESFPLTVTSAQKNPTAFYLCASSIQRGRDTQYFGPGTRLTVL.

The V gene is TRBV2, the J gene TRBJ2-7, with 7 bases fitting TRBD1. Germline values: CDR1 SNHLY, CDR2 FYNNEI. The ends lost 6 bases at V and 0 bases at J; junction bases unmatched: 5. The CDR3 spans 14 residues. CDR3: CASRPGTVSYEQYF. DNA for the CDR3: TGTGCCAGCAGACCCGGGACAGTCTCCTACGAGCAGTACTTC.

V and J are TRBV5-1 and TRBJ2-7; a possible D gene is TRBD2 (5 bases). This CDR3 has 14 residues. Trimming took off 0 bases at V and 1 base at J, with 8 bases between the two ends. The germline V gene encodes CDR1 SGHRS and CDR2 YFSETQ. The CDR3 nucleotides read TGCGCCAGCAGCTTGGAACGCGGGTCCTACGAGCAGTACTTC. Translating it yields CASSLERGSYEQYF.

The V gene is TRBV7-2, the J gene TRBJ2-3; 9 bases fit TRBD2. Germline-derived CDR1 and CDR2 are SGHTA and FQGNSA. The V segment lost 5 bases and the J segment 7 bases; nucleotides outside the gene matches: 13. This CDR3 comprises 16 residues. The CDR3 here is CASSPPPGLATYTQYF. CDR3 sequence (DNA): TGTGCCAGCAGCCCGCCTCCGGGACTAGCAACCTATACGCAGTATTTT.

The chain links TRBV5-1 to TRBJ2-2, with D perhaps TRBD2 (6 bases). The V gene's germline CDR1 is SGHRS and CDR2 YFSETQ. The V and J ends lost 4 bases and 6 bases respectively, with 19 bases between them. This CDR3 contains 16 residues. In DNA form, the CDR3 reads TGCGCCAGCAGCCTAAACCCTGGACTAAACCCCGGGGAGCTGTTTTTT. Translation: CASSLNPGLNPGELFF.

The rearrangement links TRBV4-3 to TRBJ2-7; weak D call: TRBD2 (6 bases). V lost 2 bases and J lost 1, with 12 bases in between. Looked up from germline, CDR1 is LGHNA and CDR2 is YSLEER. The CDR3 consists of 15 residues. CDR3 sequence (DNA): TGCGCCAGCAGCCAATTGGCGGGATTATCCTACGAGCAGTACTTC. As protein: CASSQLAGLSYEQYF.

V gene TRBV7-9 combines with J gene TRBJ2-1, with 8 bases fitting TRBD2. J was trimmed by 7 bases and V by 2 bases; bases with no gene match: 7. The CDR3 contains 15 residues. Germline V lookup: CDR1 SEHNR, CDR2 FQNEAQ (reference sequence). As DNA, the CDR3 is TGTGCCAGCAGCTTAACAGCGGGAGCGGGGAATGAGCAGTTCTTC. Its translation is CASSLTAGAGNEQFF.

This chain uses TRBV4-3 with TRBJ1-2; 11 bases are a match to TRBD1. CDR1 LGHNA and CDR2 YSLEER come from the germline V gene. This CDR3 spans 14 amino acids. The trim removed 1 base at V and 5 bases at J, leaving 0 bases unmatched. The CDR3 nucleotides are TGCGCCAGCAGCCAAGGGGACAGGGGGTATGGCTACACCTTC. Translation: CASSQGDRGYGYTF.

The chain uses TRBV28 and TRBJ1-5, with TRBD1 as a possible D gene (5 bases). Germline CDR1 MDHEN, CDR2 SYDVKM. The CDR3 runs to 12 residues. Trimming removed 6 bases at V and 7 bases at J, with 10 bases between. The DNA of the CDR3 is TGTGCCAGCAGCGGGGGGGGACAGCCCCAGCATTTT. It translates to CASSGGGQPQHF.

V and J are TRBV27 and TRBJ1-5; tentatively, D is TRBD1 (6 bases). Trimming removed 4 bases from V and 7 bases from J, with 14 bases in between. Germline V lookup: CDR1 MNHEY, CDR2 SMNVEV (reference sequence). The length of the CDR3 is 14 residues. The CDR3, as DNA: TGTGCCAGCAGTTACAGGGTCTCAGGGCAGCCCCAGCATTTT. Protein sequence: CASSYRVSGQPQHF.

The rearrangement links TRBV28 to TRBJ2-6; D possibly corresponds to TRBD1 (6 bases). The CDR3 is made up of 16 amino acids. V lost 2 bases, J lost 4 bases, and 12 bases lay in between. The germline gives CDR1 MDHEN, CDR2 SYDVKM. CDR3 residues: CASSLAGATGANVLTF. The DNA of the CDR3 is TGTGCCAGCAGTTTAGCAGGGGCCACAGGGGCCAACGTCCTGACTTTC.

This clone was seen only a few times. The chain combines TRBV7-2 with TRBJ1-5; weak D call: TRBD1 (6 bases). Germline CDR1 SGHTA, CDR2 FQGNSA. The V end lost 5 bases, the J end lost 6 bases, and 11 bases lay between the germline ends. There are 13 residues in the CDR3. The CDR3 loop reads CASSVEGVQPQHF. CDR3 sequence (DNA): TGTGCCAGCAGCGTTGAGGGGGTTCAGCCCCAGCATTTT.

This clone has only a few counts. V is TRBV27 and J is TRBJ1-4; possible D gene TRBD1, 6 bases. The germline CDR1 and CDR2 sequences are MNHEY and SMNVEV (reference sequence). The CDR3 length is 14 residues. Trimming removed 2 bases at V and 7 bases at J, with 11 bases between. The CDR3 DNA sequence: TGTGCCAGCAGTTTAAGCAGGGGTGGTGAAAAACTGTTTTTT. Its translation: CASSLSRGGEKLFF.

V gene TRBV7-9 combines with J gene TRBJ2-5; 14 bases are shared with TRBD2. Per the germline V gene, CDR1 is SEHNR and CDR2 is FQNEAQ (reference sequence). The trim removed 3 bases at V and 9 bases at J, leaving 3 bases unmatched. This CDR3 contains 14 residues. CDR3 residues: CASSLGLAGVPQYF. The CDR3 DNA is TGTGCCAGCAGCTTGGGACTAGCGGGAGTACCCCAGTACTTC.

The count of this clone is one. The V and J genes are TRBV25-1 and TRBJ2-1, with 7 bases matching TRBD2. The CDR3 extends over 16 amino acids. V was pared by 3 bases and J by 1 base, with 6 bases of the junction left unmatched. From germline, CDR1 is MGHDK and CDR2 SYGVNS. The CDR3 here is CASSDSGGGSYNEQFF. CDR3 bases: TGTGCCAGCAGTGATAGTGGGGGGGGATCCTACAATGAGCAGTTCTTC.

This clone was recorded a few times. The chain has TRBV30 and TRBJ2-7; the match to TRBD1 covers 11 bases. The CDR3 covers 16 residues. Germline CDR1 is GTSNPN and CDR2 is SVGIG (reference sequence). The trim removed 3 bases at V and 4 bases at J, leaving 11 bases unmatched. The CDR3 DNA reads TGTGCCTGGAGGGACTATCGGACAGGGGGCTTGTACGAGCAGTACTTC. It encodes CAWRDYRTGGLYEQYF.

CDR3 nucleotides: TGTGCCAGTAGTCCCGTCTGGGCCTATGGCTACACCTTC. Translation gives CASSPVWAYGYTF. V and J are TRBV19 and TRBJ1-2; D uncertain. With 5 bases removed from V and 4 bases from J, the gap between germline ends came to 11 bases. Per the germline V gene, CDR1 is LNHDA and CDR2 is SQIVND (reference sequence). The CDR3 has 13 residues.

The V gene is TRBV7-8, the J gene TRBJ1-2, with TRBD1 identical over 9 bases. The CDR3 sequence is 16 residues long. Per the germline V gene, CDR1 is SGHVS and CDR2 is FQNEAQ. The V gene end was trimmed by 4 bases and the J gene end by 4 bases; junction bases not matched to a gene: 10. For the CDR3, the DNA is TGTGCCAGCAGCTCACGGGTACAGGGGGCCTCCTATGGCTACACCTTC. Amino acids: CASSSRVQGASYGYTF.

The chain employs TRBV23-1 and TRBJ1-5, with 7 bases identical to TRBD1. TRBV23-1 is given ORF status, its function remaining uncertain. Unmatched junction bases numbered 7, after V lost 0 bases and J lost 2 bases. The CDR3 covers 17 residues. The CDR3 region has the DNA TGCGCCAGCAGTCAATCGCCGCGAACAGGGGGCAATCAGCCCCAGCATTTT. This gives the protein CASSQSPRTGGNQPQHF.

The chain employs TRBV5-1 and TRBJ1-4, with a tentative D call TRBD1 (5 bases). Germline V gene lookup returns CDR1 SGHRS and CDR2 YFSETQ. CDR3 length equals 14 residues. Trimming pared 0 bases from V and 3 bases from J, leaving 6 bases between. The CDR3 spells CASSLEGSNEKLFF. The CDR3 DNA sequence: TGCGCCAGCAGCTTGGAGGGGTCTAATGAAAAACTGTTTTTT.